Listed below are T cell receptor beta chains from one sample, sequenced in a study of cytomegalovirus exposure and HLA in healthy donors. Some clones are missing from TCRdb's copy, which holds only in-frame ones; the method was immunoSEQ multiplex PCR. Of more than 95,000 clones listed, about 10% are singletons. Sequenced: PBMCs. These receptors all come from a woman in her late teens or twenties in good health and CMV-seropositive. CDR3s include the opening cysteine and the closing phenylalanine or tryptophan. The D gene is left open where the match is weak. Size values are once, few and many counts, or a class for expanded clones, and some rows have none.

j_gene | abundance | v_gene | d_gene | CDR3aa | CDR3nt
TRBJ2-7 | few | TRBV5-4 | TRBD2 | CASSFGGTSGRDEQYF | TGTGCCAGCAGCTTTGGCGGGACTAGCGGGAGAGACGAGCAGTACTTC
TRBJ1-4 | . | TRBV5-6 | TRBD1 | CASSLEPGQGYEKLFF | TGTGCCAGCAGCTTGGAACCGGGACAGGGGTATGAAAAACTGTTTTTT
TRBJ1-2 | . | TRBV5-5 | TRBD1 | CASSRTGEIGYTF | TGTGCCAGCAGCCGGACAGGGGAGATCGGCTACACCTTC
TRBJ2-7 | . | TRBV18 | TRBD1 | CASSPRGQGASEQYF | TGTGCCAGCTCACCCCGCGGACAGGGGGCTTCCGAGCAGTACTTC
TRBJ2-7 | . | TRBV28 | TRBD2 | CASSHARTRAVHEQYF | TGTGCCAGCAGCCATGCCCGGACTAGAGCGGTTCACGAGCAGTACTTC
TRBJ2-3 | . | TRBV6-6 | . | CASSYVIPPDTQYF | TGTGCCAGCAGTTATGTTATTCCCCCGGATACGCAGTATTTT
TRBJ1-5 | . | TRBV2 | TRBD1 | CASSEGRQGRSNQPQHF | TGTGCCAGCAGTGAAGGGCGACAGGGTCGGAGCAATCAGCCCCAGCATTTT
TRBJ2-1 | few | TRBV5-1 | TRBD2 | CASSLVGLANTYNEQFF | TGCGCCAGCAGCTTGGTAGGACTAGCAAACACTTACAATGAGCAGTTCTTC
TRBJ1-5 | few | TRBV5-8 | TRBD1 | CASSLRTGINQPQHF | TGTGCCAGCAGCTTGCGGACAGGCATCAATCAGCCCCAGCATTTT
TRBJ2-5 | few | TRBV11-3 | . | CASLGVPETQYF | TGTGCCAGCCTAGGAGTCCCAGAGACCCAGTACTTC
TRBJ2-7 | . | TRBV6-5 | . | CASSYSRDSYEQYF | TGTGCCAGCAGTTACTCGCGGGACTCCTACGAGCAGTACTTC
TRBJ1-1 | few | TRBV6-5 | . | CASRRGGNTEAFF | TGTGCCAGCAGGCGGGGGGGGAACACTGAAGCTTTCTTT
TRBJ1-4 | . | TRBV30 | . | CAWNGGWDEKLFF | TGTGCCTGGAACGGGGGGTGGGATGAAAAACTGTTTTTT
TRBJ1-2 | few | TRBV29-1 | TRBD1 | CSVEFQGAWGYTF | TGCAGCGTTGAGTTTCAGGGGGCGTGGGGCTACACCTTC
TRBJ2-3 | . | TRBV12-5 | . | CASASINEPPDTQYF | TGTGCTAGTGCCTCCATTAACGAGCCCCCAGATACGCAGTATTTT
TRBJ1-4 | few | TRBV6-6 | . | CASRGTLGPRAEKLFF | TGTGCCAGCAGGGGGACTCTGGGACCGCGCGCGGAAAAACTGTTTTTT
TRBJ1-1 | few | TRBV19 | . | CASSTGNTEAFF | TGTGCCAGTAGTACAGGGAACACTGAAGCTTTCTTT
TRBJ2-2 | . | TRBV11-3 | . | CASSPGHDTGELFF | TGTGCCAGCAGCCCGGGACATGACACCGGGGAGCTGTTTTTT
TRBJ1-4 | few | TRBV28 | . | CAIGGRNEKLFF | TGTGCCATCGGGGGACGAAATGAAAAACTGTTTTTT
TRBJ2-7 | . | TRBV11-3 | TRBD2 | CASAKRASGIDEQYF | TGTGCCAGCGCTAAGCGGGCTAGCGGGATCGACGAGCAGTACTTC
TRBJ2-7 | . | TRBV2 | . | CASSAGILSYEQYF | TGTGCCAGCAGTGCAGGGATACTTTCCTACGAGCAGTACTTC
TRBJ1-1 | . | TRBV16 | TRBD1 | CASSRTINTGGAFF | TGTGCCAGCAGCCGTACCATAAACACAGGGGGAGCTTTCTTT
TRBJ2-5 | . | TRBV29-1 | . | CSVLPGETQYF | TGCAGCGTCCTACCCGGGGAGACCCAGTACTTC
TRBJ1-5 | few | TRBV6-1 | . | CASSGRGLYSNQPQHF | TGTGCCAGCAGTGGTCGGGGATTATATAGCAATCAGCCCCAGCATTTT
TRBJ2-4 | . | TRBV28 | . | CASSPQGSLAKNIQYF | TGTGCCAGCAGTCCCCAGGGATCCCTAGCCAAAAACATTCAGTACTTC
TRBJ2-1 | . | TRBV10-2 | TRBD2 | CASRRTSGSLDEQFF | TGCGCCAGCAGAAGGACTAGCGGGAGCCTGGATGAGCAGTTCTTC
TRBJ2-1 | few | TRBV27 | . | CASSFGTSTDEQFF | TGTGCCAGCAGTTTTGGGACATCCACCGATGAGCAGTTCTTC
TRBJ2-7 | . | TRBV7-3 | TRBD1 | CASSFDRGGEQYF | TGTGCCAGCAGCTTCGACAGGGGAGGCGAGCAGTACTTC
TRBJ1-2 | few | TRBV6-5 | . | CASSYSRGVGGYTF | TGTGCCAGCAGTTATAGTAGGGGCGTGGGGGGCTACACCTTC
TRBJ1-1 | . | TRBV5-1 | . | CASSLAGDLNTEAFF | TGCGCCAGCAGCTTGGCCGGAGACTTGAACACTGAAGCTTTCTTT
TRBJ2-7 | few | TRBV7-9 | . | CASSFLTSSEQYF | TGTGCCAGCAGCTTCCTTACTAGCTCCGAGCAGTACTTC
TRBJ1-5 | . | TRBV21-1 | . | CASRDQQGRNQPQHF | TGTGCCAGCCGGGACCAACAGGGGCGCAATCAGCCCCAGCATTTT
TRBJ1-1 | . | TRBV6-5 | TRBD1 | CASSSLAGGAFF | TGTGCCAGCAGTTCCCTGGCAGGGGGGGCTTTCTTT
TRBJ2-7 | many | TRBV28 | TRBD1 | CASSLSDREGAQYF | TGTGCCAGCAGTTTATCCGACAGGGAAGGTGCGCAGTACTTC
TRBJ1-3 | . | TRBV7-8 | TRBD1 | CASSLGTGSGNTIYF | TGTGCCAGCAGCTTAGGGACAGGGTCTGGAAACACCATATATTTT
TRBJ2-7 | few | TRBV30 | TRBD1 | CAWNPGQGNYEQYF | TGTGCCTGGAACCCGGGACAGGGTAATTACGAGCAGTACTTC
TRBJ1-1 | few | TRBV5-1 | TRBD1 | CASSSAQGGYTEAFF | TGCGCCAGCAGCTCTGCACAGGGGGGGTACACTGAAGCTTTCTTT
TRBJ1-5 | . | TRBV6-5 | . | CASQRGTQPQHF | TGTGCCAGTCAAAGGGGGACTCAGCCCCAGCATTTT
TRBJ1-4 | . | TRBV5-1 | . | CASKERDGTNEKLFF | TGCGCCAGCAAGGAGCGGGATGGAACTAATGAAAAACTGTTTTTT
TRBJ2-4 | . | TRBV15 | . | CATSRAGSDIQYF | TGTGCCACCAGCAGAGCAGGGTCCGACATTCAGTACTTC
TRBJ1-2 | many | TRBV10-1 | TRBD1 | CARIGQGEGYTF | TGCGCCAGAATTGGACAGGGTGAGGGCTACACCTTC
TRBJ2-1 | . | TRBV30 | TRBD1 | CAWSRGQGGLNEQFF | TGTGCCTGGAGTAGGGGGCAGGGCGGCCTCAATGAGCAGTTCTTC